These T cell receptor beta chains were read from a single sample in a study of Graves' ophthalmopathy and Graves' hyperthyroidism. From the multiplex PCR reads, TCRdb called clonotypes with MiXCR, one entry per CDR3 protein. In the table there are 620,000 or so distinct CDR3 sequences, over 20% of which are singletons. Sequencing was carried out using peripheral blood. These receptor sequences come from a woman between 18 and 30 years old with stable Graves' hyperthyroidism. Some clones in this sample may be carry-over from other donors' samples. Both conserved end residues are part of each CDR3. A D gene is named only where the DNA matches it firmly. Clone size appears in some rows only: once, few, many, or a class for an expanded clone.

j_gene | abundance | v_gene | d_gene | CDR3nt | CDR3aa
TRBJ2-2 | many | TRBV28 | . | TGTGCCAGCAGGCCCGCGGGATGGTACGGGGAGCTGTTTTTT | CASRPAGWYGELFF
TRBJ1-1 | many | TRBV20-1 | TRBD1 | TGCAGTGCTAGACCGGGGACAGGGTGGACTGAAGCTTTCTTT | CSARPGTGWTEAFF
TRBJ2-5 | many | TRBV30 | . | TGTGCCTGGAAGGAGGGCCAAGAGACCCAGTACTTC | CAWKEGQETQYF
TRBJ2-7 | . | TRBV27 | . | TGTGCCAGCAGCCAGGACAGCCCCTACGAGCAGTACTTC | CASSQDSPYEQYF
TRBJ1-1 | many | TRBV11-2 | . | TGTGCCAGCAGCCCCCTCCCTGAAGCTTTCTTT | CASSPLPEAFF
TRBJ2-7 | few | TRBV7-2 | . | TGTGCCAGCAGCTCGGACAGAATGTCCTACGAGCAGTACTTC | CASSSDRMSYEQYF
TRBJ2-5 | . | TRBV4-1 | TRBD1 | TGCGCCAGCAGCGAAGAGGATGACAGGGCCAATGCCCAGTACTTC | CASSEEDDRANAQYF
TRBJ2-4 | many | TRBV7-2 | . | TGTGCCAGCAGCCCTTCATCCTCGGGAGCCAAAAACATTAAGTACTTC | CASSPSSSGAKNIKYF
TRBJ2-5 | . | TRBV6-1 | TRBD2 | TGTGCCAGCAGTGAAGCGAGGACTAGCGGGGCTTGGGAGACCCAGTACTTC | CASSEARTSGAWETQYF
TRBJ2-5 | many | TRBV6-5 | TRBD1 | TGTGCCAGCAGAGGACAGGGGGCGCGTTGGGAGACCCAGTACTTC | CASRGQGARWETQYF
TRBJ1-5 | . | TRBV12-3/TRBV12-4 | . | TGTGCCAGCAGTTTAGAGGTCAGTAGCAATCAGCCCCAGCATTTT | CASSLEVSSNQPQHF
TRBJ2-7 | many | TRBV20-1 | TRBD1 | TGCAGTGCTGCCAGGACAGGTGAATACGAGCAGTACTTC | CSAARTGEYEQYF
TRBJ1-5 | few | TRBV19 | . | TGTGCCAGTAGTATTAGCCAGGGAAATCAGCCCCAGCATTTT | CASSISQGNQPQHF
TRBJ2-2 | . | TRBV12-3/TRBV12-4 | . | TGTGCCAGCAGCTTAGGCAGGGATGCAACCGGGGAGCTGTTTTTT | CASSLGRDATGELFF
TRBJ1-1 | many | TRBV19 | . | TGTGCCAGTAGTACGGGGATCACTGAAGCTTTCTTT | CASSTGITEAFF
TRBJ2-7 | . | TRBV11-2 | . | TGTGCCAGCAGCTTACACCAGGGGACCTACTACGAGCAGTACTTC | CASSLHQGTYYEQYF
TRBJ1-1 | few | TRBV27 | . | TGTGCCAGCAGTTTGCTCGACCAGAACACTGAAGCTTTCTTT | CASSLLDQNTEAFF
TRBJ2-7 | many | TRBV7-9 | TRBD1 | TGTGCCAGCAGCTTGACAGGGAACCACGAGCAGTACTTC | CASSLTGNHEQYF
TRBJ2-5 | many | TRBV6-1 | TRBD2 | TGTGCCAGCAGTGAACGGCTAGCGGTACAAGAGACCCAGTACTTC | CASSERLAVQETQYF
TRBJ1-6 | many | TRBV2 | TRBD1 | TGTGCCAGCAGACTCGGGACAGGGAATCTACCCCTCCACTTT | CASRLGTGNLPLHF
TRBJ1-6 | many | TRBV2 | . | TGTGCCAGCTTCACGGAGTATAATTCACCCCTCCACTTT | CASFTEYNSPLHF
TRBJ2-7 | many | TRBV12-3/TRBV12-4 | TRBD2 | TGTGCCAGCAGTCCACTAGCGGGAGGGGGCGAGCAGTACTTC | CASSPLAGGGEQYF
TRBJ1-2 | many | TRBV27 | . | TGTGCCAGCAGAATCCGCACAGGCACTAACTATGGCTACACCTTC | CASRIRTGTNYGYTF
TRBJ2-5 | . | TRBV6-1 | TRBD2 | TGTGCCAGCAGAGAACGGGGGGGAAACCAAGAGACCCAGTACTTC | CASRERGGNQETQYF
TRBJ2-4 | many | TRBV6-2/TRBV6-3 | . | TGTGCCAGCGCCCAGATAGCCAAAAACATTCAGTACTTC | CASAQIAKNIQYF
TRBJ1-2 | many | TRBV12-3/TRBV12-4 | . | TGTGCCAGCAGTTTTCGGGCATTTCCTAACTATGGCTACACCTTC | CASSFRAFPNYGYTF
TRBJ1-5 | . | TRBV6-5 | . | TGTGCCAGCAGTTATAGTCCGGGGGTCCTCAATCAGCCCCAGCATTTT | CASSYSPGVLNQPQHF
TRBJ2-5 | many | TRBV7-8 | . | TGTGCCAGCAGCCTAAACCCCTCGGGGATTCAAGAGACCCAGTACTTC | CASSLNPSGIQETQYF
TRBJ2-7 | . | TRBV20-1 | . | TGCAGTGCCAAACCGACAGTAGTCAAAACCTCAACCTACGAGCAGTACTTC | CSAKPTVVKTSTYEQYF
TRBJ2-7 | . | TRBV20-1 | TRBD2 | TGCAGTGTCTCTAAACTCGATAGCGGGGGGGACCTCTACGAGCAGTACTTC | CSVSKLDSGGDLYEQYF
TRBJ1-5 | many | TRBV3-1 | TRBD1 | TGTGCCAGCAGCCCAGGGGGAAGTCAGCCCCAGCATTTT | CASSPGGSQPQHF
TRBJ2-7 | many | TRBV20-1 | . | TGCAGTGCTACTAAGCAGACAAGCTCCTACGAGCAGTACTTC | CSATKQTSSYEQYF
TRBJ1-1 | many | TRBV12-3/TRBV12-4 | . | TGTGCCAGCAGTTTCACAGGGATGAACACTGAAGCTTTCTTT | CASSFTGMNTEAFF
TRBJ1-2 | . | TRBV28 | . | TGTGCCAGCAGACAGAGGGGGGAATTGTATGGCTACACCTTC | CASRQRGELYGYTF
TRBJ2-7 | . | TRBV20-1 | TRBD2 | TGCAGTGCCCCCCGAGCGGGGAGAGCGGAAGGCGAGCAGTACTTC | CSAPRAGRAEGEQYF
TRBJ1-3 | . | TRBV6-5 | . | TGTGCCAGCAGTCTCATGGGGGGACCCTCTGGAAACACCATATATTTT | CASSLMGGPSGNTIYF
TRBJ2-5 | many | TRBV12-3/TRBV12-4 | . | TGTGCCAGCAGTTTTCGGGCGGACACTAAAGAGACCCAGTACTTC | CASSFRADTKETQYF
TRBJ2-7 | many | TRBV6-2/TRBV6-3 | . | TGTGCCAGCATCGGCCCCCACTCGGGATCCTACGAGCAGTACTTC | CASIGPHSGSYEQYF
TRBJ1-2 | few | TRBV6-5 | TRBD1 | TGTGCCAGCAGTTACAAGGACAGGGACTACTATGGCTACACCTTC | CASSYKDRDYYGYTF
TRBJ2-7 | many | TRBV27 | . | TGTGCCAGCAGCAATCCTGTGGACAGTGGAGAGCAGTACTTC | CASSNPVDSGEQYF
TRBJ2-5 | many | TRBV27 | . | TGTGCCAGCAGTAAGGGGGAGACCCAGTACTTC | CASSKGETQYF
TRBJ1-1 | . | TRBV12-3/TRBV12-4 | TRBD1 | TGTGCCAGCAGGCCGGACAGGGTTGGGGCTGAAGCTTTCTTT | CASRPDRVGAEAFF
TRBJ1-1 | many | TRBV6-2/TRBV6-3 | . | TGTGCCAGCAGGATGCAGGGTCGGAGTAACACTGAAGCTTTCTTT | CASRMQGRSNTEAFF
TRBJ1-1 | . | TRBV6-2/TRBV6-3 | . | TGTGCCAGCAGTTACGCCCCGTGGGGGGAGATGAACACTGAAGCTTTCTTT | CASSYAPWGEMNTEAFF
TRBJ2-5 | many | TRBV6-2/TRBV6-3 | TRBD2 | TGTGCCAGCAGTCGGGGGGATATTCAAGAGACCCAGTACTTC | CASSRGDIQETQYF
TRBJ1-2 | many | TRBV6-1 | . | TGTGCCAGCAGTGAAGCGTACGGCCAGACTCTCTATGGCTACACCTTC | CASSEAYGQTLYGYTF